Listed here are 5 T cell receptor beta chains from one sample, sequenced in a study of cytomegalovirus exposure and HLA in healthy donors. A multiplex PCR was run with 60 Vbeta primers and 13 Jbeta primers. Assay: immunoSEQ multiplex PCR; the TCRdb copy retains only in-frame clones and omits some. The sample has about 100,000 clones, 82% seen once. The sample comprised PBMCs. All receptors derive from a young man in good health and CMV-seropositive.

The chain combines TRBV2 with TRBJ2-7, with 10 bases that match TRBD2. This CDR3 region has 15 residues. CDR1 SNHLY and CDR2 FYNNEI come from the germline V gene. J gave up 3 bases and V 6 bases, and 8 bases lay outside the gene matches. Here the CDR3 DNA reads TGTGCCAGCAGCGCCCACGGGACTAGCGACTACGAGCAGTACTTC. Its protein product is CASSAHGTSDYEQYF.

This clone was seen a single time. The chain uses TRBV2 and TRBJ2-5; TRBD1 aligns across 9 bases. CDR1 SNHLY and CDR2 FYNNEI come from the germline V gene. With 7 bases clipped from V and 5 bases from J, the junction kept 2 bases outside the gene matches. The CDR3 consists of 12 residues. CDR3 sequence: CASMDRGETQYF. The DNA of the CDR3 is TGTGCCAGCATGGACAGGGGCGAGACCCAGTACTTC.

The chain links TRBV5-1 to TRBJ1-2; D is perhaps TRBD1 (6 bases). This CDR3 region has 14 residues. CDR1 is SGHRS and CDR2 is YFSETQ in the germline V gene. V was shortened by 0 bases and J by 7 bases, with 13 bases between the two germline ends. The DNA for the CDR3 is TGCGCCAGCAGCTTGGTAACAGGGACCCCTGGCTACACCTTC. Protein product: CASSLVTGTPGYTF.

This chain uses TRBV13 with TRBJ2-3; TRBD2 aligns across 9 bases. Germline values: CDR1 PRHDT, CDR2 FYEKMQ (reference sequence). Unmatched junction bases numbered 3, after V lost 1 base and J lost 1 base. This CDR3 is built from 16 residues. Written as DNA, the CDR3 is TGTGCCAGCAGCTTAGTCGTAGCGGGGGGCACAGATACGCAGTATTTT. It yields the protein CASSLVVAGGTDTQYF.

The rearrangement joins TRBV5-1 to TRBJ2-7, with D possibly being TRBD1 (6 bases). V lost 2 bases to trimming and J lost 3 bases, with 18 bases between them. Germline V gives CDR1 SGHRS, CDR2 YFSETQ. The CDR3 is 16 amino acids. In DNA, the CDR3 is TGCGCCAGCAGCTTCACCCCCGGACAGCTTGACTACGAGCAGTACTTC. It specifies CASSFTPGQLDYEQYF.